The 19 T cell receptor beta chains presented below share a single source sample, sequenced in a study of blood T cells in healthy people across ages. For the second PCR, which ran for 7 to 11 cycles, a sample-barcoded 5' primer and a J-beta primer mix were used. TCRdb used MiXCR to reprocess the 5' RACE reads, holding one entry per CDR3 protein. The sample lists about 1.4 million distinct CDR3 sequences; around 59% were seen once. Specimen: blood. Receptor source: a young man in good health.

The chain joins TRBV5-6 to TRBJ1-2; D gene ambiguous. Trimming left V 4 bases short and J 8 bases short, with 12 bases between. Germline CDR1 reads SGHDT; CDR2 reads YYEEEE. The CDR3 totals 12 residues. CDR3 loop: CASSPDERGYTF. The DNA for the CDR3 is TGTGCCAGCAGCCCGGACGAAAGAGGCTACACCTTC.

This chain uses TRBV20-1 with TRBJ2-7; D is perhaps TRBD1 or TRBD2 (5 bases each). The CDR3 length is 14 residues. CDR1 and CDR2 (germline): DFQATT, SNEGSKA (reference sequence). With 1 base removed from V and 3 bases from J, the gap between germline ends came to 13 bases. Here the CDR3 reads CSARARDGIYEQYF. As DNA, the CDR3 is TGCAGTGCTAGAGCCCGGGACGGAATCTACGAGCAGTACTTC.

This chain joins TRBV12-5 and TRBJ1-2; D not resolved. Trimming stripped 0 bases from V and 3 bases from J, with 8 bases between. CDR1 LGHNT and CDR2 FRNRAP come from the germline V gene. The CDR3 has 14 residues. Here the CDR3 reads CASGLVQRYYGYTF. In nucleotides, the CDR3 is TGTGCTAGTGGTTTGGTCCAGAGATACTATGGCTACACCTTC.

The V and J genes are TRBV12-3 or TRBV12-4 and TRBJ2-1; D possibly matches TRBD1 or TRBD2 (5 bases each). Between the trimmed V and J ends, which lost 6 bases and 9 bases, there was a span of 18 bases. The CDR3 spans 14 residues. In DNA, the CDR3 is TGTGCCAGCAGAACCCGGGACCCAGGCACTGAGCAGTTCTTC. As protein: CASRTRDPGTEQFF.

This clonotype has a single count. The chain couples TRBV27 to TRBJ2-5; D call uncertain. Germline V gene data show CDR1 as MNHEY and CDR2 as SMNVEV (reference sequence). CDR3 length equals 13 residues. The ends were cut back, 1 base at V and 6 bases at J, with 9 bases in the middle. The chain's CDR3 is CASSLFPEKTQYF. CDR3 in DNA: TGTGCCAGCAGTTTATTCCCGGAGAAGACCCAGTACTTC.

The V call is TRBV7-9, the J call TRBJ2-2; D gene unclear. CDR3 length: 15 amino acids. Germline CDR1 and CDR2: SEHNR and FQNEAQ (reference sequence). V lost 1 base, J lost 3 bases, and 9 bases lay in between. The CDR3 spells CASSLGATYTGELFF. CDR3 DNA: TGTGCCAGCAGCTTAGGCGCGACCTACACCGGGGAGCTGTTTTTT.

The CDR3 DNA follows: TGTGCCAGCAGCATACCGGGACTAGCGTCAGATACGCAGTATTTT. Amino acid sequence: CASSIPGLASDTQYF. This chain connects TRBV5-4 to TRBJ2-3, with 10 bases aligning to TRBD2. The germline CDR1 and CDR2 sequences are SGHNT and YYREEE (reference sequence). This CDR3 is 15 amino acids long. The V segment lost 4 bases and the J segment 4 bases; nucleotides outside the gene matches: 6.

This sequence joins TRBV6-5 and TRBJ2-7; tentative D call: TRBD1 (5 bases). CDR3 length: 14 amino acids. Germline CDR1 and CDR2: MNHEY and SVGAGI. V lost 5 bases and J lost 6, with 17 bases in between. The CDR3 sequence is CASSPQGVQAEQYF. CDR3 nucleotide sequence: TGTGCCAGCAGTCCCCAAGGGGTTCAGGCCGAGCAGTACTTC.

The rearrangement uses TRBV6-6 and TRBJ1-5; possibly TRBD1 for D (6 bases). CDR1 is MNHNY and CDR2 is SVGAGI in the germline V gene (reference sequence). The CDR3 sequence is 15 residues long. V lost 5 bases to trimming and J lost 3 bases, with 14 bases between them. The CDR3 bases are TGTGCCAGCAGTCAGTACCGGGACACCAATCAGCCCCAGCATTTT. Amino acid sequence: CASSQYRDTNQPQHF.

The V gene is TRBV7-2, the J gene TRBJ1-2; D is unclear. This CDR3 is built from 15 residues. The V end was cut by 0 bases, the J end by 2 bases, with 10 bases between. Per the germline V gene, CDR1 is SGHTA and CDR2 is FQGNSA. The CDR3 DNA is TGTGCCAGCAGCTTAGCAGGCAGTTACAACTATGGCTACACCTTC. This codes for CASSLAGSYNYGYTF. Full variable domain (outside the CDR3, taken from reference TRBV7-2 and TRBJ1-2): GAGVSQSPSNKVTEKGKDVELRCDPISGHTALYWYRQSLGQGLEFLIYFQGNSAPDKSGLPSDRFSAERTGGSVSTLTIQRTQQEDSAVYLCASSLAGSYNYGYTFGSGTRLTVV.

The genes are TRBV12-3 or TRBV12-4 and TRBJ2-7; maybe TRBD1 (6 bases). The CDR3 contains 15 residues. V gave up 0 bases and J gave up 6 bases, with 15 bases separating them. The CDR3 here is CASSLAFQGSPEQYF. The CDR3 DNA is TGTGCCAGCAGTTTAGCTTTTCAGGGGTCCCCCGAGCAGTACTTC.

Only a few counts were recorded for this clonotype. This chain connects TRBV27 to TRBJ2-3, with D uncertain. The CDR3 extends over 15 amino acids. Trimming pared 3 bases from V and 0 bases from J, leaving 10 bases between. Germline CDR1 is MNHEY and CDR2 is SMNVEV (reference sequence). The DNA of the CDR3 is TGTGCCAGCAGTTTTTCAGACTCGAGCACAGATACGCAGTATTTT. It codes for CASSFSDSSTDTQYF.

The chain links TRBV10-3 to TRBJ2-5; D is perhaps TRBD1 (5 bases). The J call may be faulty, since TRBJ2-7 better matches the DNA end. CDR3 size: 13 residues. Germline CDR1 is ENHRY and CDR2 is SYGVKD. Here the CDR3 reads CAISYRFSDEQYF. Here the CDR3 DNA reads TGTGCCATCAGTTACAGGTTTTCAGACGAGCAGTACTTC.

The chain carries TRBV24-1 and TRBJ2-7; D is unclear. The tail of the sequence fits TRBJ2-5 better, so the J call may be wrong. The CDR3 contains 15 residues. Germline CDR1 reads KGHDR; CDR2 reads SFDVKD. In DNA form, the CDR3 reads TGTGCCACCAGTGATTTGCGCGGTGTAGAGGAGACCCAGTACTTC. It translates to CATSDLRGVEETQYF.

CDR3 nucleotide sequence: TGTGCCAGCAGTGATGACAGGGGTGGGAATGAGCAGTTCTTC. Translated: CASSDDRGGNEQFF. The chain uses TRBV25-1 and TRBJ2-1, with 8 positions matching TRBD1. V dropped 3 bases and J dropped 7; count of bases not matched to a gene: 5. The CDR3 consists of 14 residues. The germline CDR1 and CDR2 sequences are MGHDK and SYGVNS.

The rearrangement links TRBV29-1 to TRBJ2-3, with D perhaps TRBD1 (6 bases). The CDR3 totals 11 residues. V was shortened by 7 bases and J by 6 bases, with 11 bases between the two germline ends. Germline lookup yields CDR1 SQVTM and CDR2 ANQGSEA. The CDR3 spells CSGQGPDTQYF. In nucleotides, the CDR3 is TGCAGCGGCCAGGGGCCCGATACGCAGTATTTT.

The V gene is TRBV12-3 or TRBV12-4, the J gene TRBJ2-3; D gene uncertain. CDR3 length: 16 amino acids. V lost 5 bases and J 2 bases, leaving 17 bases between the germline ends. The CDR3 protein is CASSIGRHTNTDTQYF. For the CDR3, the DNA is TGTGCCAGCAGTATCGGACGGCATACTAACACAGATACGCAGTATTTT.

The gene calls are TRBV7-9 and TRBJ1-1, with D maybe TRBD1 (5 bases). The CDR3 consists of 17 residues. In germline, CDR1 is SEHNR, CDR2 FQNEAQ (reference sequence). V lost 5 bases and J lost 8, with 27 bases in between. CDR3 in DNA: TGTGCCAGCAGCGAACATTGGGACGCAGGCCTAGCGGCCGAAGCTTTCTTT. Protein: CASSEHWDAGLAAEAFF.

The chain carries TRBV29-1 and TRBJ2-3, with TRBD1 identical over 8 bases. The junction had 8 bases not matched to a gene; V was cut back by 1 base and J by 2 bases. Germline CDR1 reads SQVTM; CDR2 reads ANQGSEA. There are 16 residues in the CDR3. The CDR3 spells CSVEGTGTGYTDTQYF. CDR3 DNA sequence: TGCAGCGTTGAAGGGACCGGGACAGGATACACAGATACGCAGTATTTT.